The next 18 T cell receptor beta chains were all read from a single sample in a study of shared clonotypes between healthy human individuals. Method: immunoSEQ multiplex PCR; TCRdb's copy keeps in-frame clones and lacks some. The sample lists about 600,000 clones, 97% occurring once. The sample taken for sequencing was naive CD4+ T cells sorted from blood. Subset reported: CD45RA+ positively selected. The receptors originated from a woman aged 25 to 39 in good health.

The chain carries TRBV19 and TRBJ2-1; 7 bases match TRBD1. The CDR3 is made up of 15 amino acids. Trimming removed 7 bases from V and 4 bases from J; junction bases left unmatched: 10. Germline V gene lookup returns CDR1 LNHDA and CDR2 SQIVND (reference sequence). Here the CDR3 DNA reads TGTGCCAGTACCGCTGACAGGGAATTATACAATGAGCAGTTCTTC. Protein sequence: CASTADRELYNEQFF. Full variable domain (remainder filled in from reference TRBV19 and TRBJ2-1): DGGITQSPKYLFRKEGQNVTLSCEQNLNHDAMYWYRQDPGQGLRLIYYSQIVNDFQKGDIAEGYSVSREKKESFPLTVTSAQKNPTAFYLCASTADRELYNEQFFGPGTRLTVL.

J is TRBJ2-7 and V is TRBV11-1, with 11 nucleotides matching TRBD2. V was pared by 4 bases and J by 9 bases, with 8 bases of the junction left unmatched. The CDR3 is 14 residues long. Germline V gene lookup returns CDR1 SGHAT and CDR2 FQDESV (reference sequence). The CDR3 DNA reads TGTGCCAGCAGCTACGGGACTAGCGGCAGCAGGCAGTACTTC. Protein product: CASSYGTSGSRQYF.

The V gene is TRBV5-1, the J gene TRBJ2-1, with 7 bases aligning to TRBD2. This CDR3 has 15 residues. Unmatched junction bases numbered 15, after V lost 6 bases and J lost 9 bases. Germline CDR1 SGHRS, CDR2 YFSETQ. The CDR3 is CASTSGGTNGGEQFF. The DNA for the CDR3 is TGCGCCAGCACATCTGGGGGGACTAATGGAGGTGAGCAGTTCTTC. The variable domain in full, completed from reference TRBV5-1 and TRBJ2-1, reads KAGVTQTPRYLIKTRGQQVTLSCSPISGHRSVSWYQQTPGQGLQFLFEYFSETQRNKGNFPGRFSGRQFSNSRSEMNVSTLELGDSALYLCASTSGGTNGGEQFFGPGTRLTVL.

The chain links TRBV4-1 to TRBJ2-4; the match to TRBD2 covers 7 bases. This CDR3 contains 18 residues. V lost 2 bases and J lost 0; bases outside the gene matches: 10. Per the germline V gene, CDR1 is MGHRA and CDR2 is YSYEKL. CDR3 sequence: CASSQFLAEKLAKNIQYF. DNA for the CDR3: TGCGCCAGCAGCCAATTCCTAGCGGAGAAACTAGCCAAAAACATTCAGTACTTC.

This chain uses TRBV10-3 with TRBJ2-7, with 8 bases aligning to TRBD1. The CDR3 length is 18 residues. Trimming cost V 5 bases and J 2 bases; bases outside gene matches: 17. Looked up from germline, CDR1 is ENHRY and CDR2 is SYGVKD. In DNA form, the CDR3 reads TGTGCCATCAGTTCCGGGACCGGACAGGGCGGGCGGACCTACGAGCAGTACTTC. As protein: CAISSGTGQGGRTYEQYF.

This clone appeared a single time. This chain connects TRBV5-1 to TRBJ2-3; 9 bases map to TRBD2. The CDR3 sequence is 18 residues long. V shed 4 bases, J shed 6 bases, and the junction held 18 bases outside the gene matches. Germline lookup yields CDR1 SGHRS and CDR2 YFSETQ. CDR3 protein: CASSPGSLAGGVVDTQYF. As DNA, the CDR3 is TGCGCCAGCAGCCCGGGAAGTCTGGCGGGAGGGGTCGTGGATACGCAGTATTTT.

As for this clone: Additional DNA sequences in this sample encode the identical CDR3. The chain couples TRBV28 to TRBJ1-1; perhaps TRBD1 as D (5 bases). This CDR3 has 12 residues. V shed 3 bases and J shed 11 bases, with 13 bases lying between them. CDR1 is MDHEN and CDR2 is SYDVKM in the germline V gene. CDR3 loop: CASSLVGLGAFF. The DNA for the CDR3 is TGTGCCAGCAGTTTGGTGGGACTGGGGGCTTTCTTT.

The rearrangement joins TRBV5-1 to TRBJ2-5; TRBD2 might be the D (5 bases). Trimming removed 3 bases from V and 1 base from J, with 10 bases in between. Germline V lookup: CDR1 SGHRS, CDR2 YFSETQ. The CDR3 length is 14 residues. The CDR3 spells CASSSRAIQETQYF. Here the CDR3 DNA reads TGCGCCAGCAGCTCGCGGGCGATCCAAGAGACCCAGTACTTC.

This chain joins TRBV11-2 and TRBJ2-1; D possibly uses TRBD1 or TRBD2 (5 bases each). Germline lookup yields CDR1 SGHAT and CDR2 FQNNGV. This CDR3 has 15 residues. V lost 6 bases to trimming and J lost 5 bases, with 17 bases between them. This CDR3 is CASRALRDGHNEQFF. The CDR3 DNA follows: TGTGCCAGCAGGGCTTTGAGGGACGGACACAATGAGCAGTTCTTC.

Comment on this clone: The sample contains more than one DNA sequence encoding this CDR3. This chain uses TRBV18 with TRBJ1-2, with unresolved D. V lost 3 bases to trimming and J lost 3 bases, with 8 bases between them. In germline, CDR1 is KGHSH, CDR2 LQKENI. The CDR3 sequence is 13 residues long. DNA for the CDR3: TGTGCCAGCTCACCTGACGGCTACTATGGCTACACCTTC. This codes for CASSPDGYYGYTF. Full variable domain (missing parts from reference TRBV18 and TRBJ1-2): NAGVMQNPRHLVRRRGQEARLRCSPMKGHSHVYWYRQLPEEGLKFMVYLQKENIIDESGMPKERFSAEFPKEGPSILRIQQVVRGDSAAYFCASSPDGYYGYTFGSGTRLTVV.

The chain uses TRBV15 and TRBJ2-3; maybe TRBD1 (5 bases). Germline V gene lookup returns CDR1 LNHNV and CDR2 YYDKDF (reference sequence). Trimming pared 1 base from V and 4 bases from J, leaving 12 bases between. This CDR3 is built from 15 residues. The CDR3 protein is CATSRVGVLSDTQYF. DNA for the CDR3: TGTGCCACCAGCAGAGTAGGGGTTTTATCAGATACGCAGTATTTT.

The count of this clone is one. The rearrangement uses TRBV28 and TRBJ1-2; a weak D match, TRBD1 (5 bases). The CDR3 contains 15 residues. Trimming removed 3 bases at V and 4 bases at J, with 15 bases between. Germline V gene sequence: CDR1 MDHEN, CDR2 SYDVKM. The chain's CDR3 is CASSFEGPLFYGYTF. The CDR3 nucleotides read TGTGCCAGCAGTTTTGAGGGACCACTTTTCTATGGCTACACCTTC.

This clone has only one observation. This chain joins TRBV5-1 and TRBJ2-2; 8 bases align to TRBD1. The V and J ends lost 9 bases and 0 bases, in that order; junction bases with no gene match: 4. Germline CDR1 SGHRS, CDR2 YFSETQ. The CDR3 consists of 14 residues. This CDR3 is CATRTGTNTGELFF. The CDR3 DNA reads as TGCGCCACCAGGACAGGGACGAACACCGGGGAGCTGTTTTTT.

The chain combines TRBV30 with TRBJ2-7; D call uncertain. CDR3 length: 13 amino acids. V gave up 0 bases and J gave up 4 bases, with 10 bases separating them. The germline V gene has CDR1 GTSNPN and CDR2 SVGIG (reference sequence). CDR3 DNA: TGTGCCTGGAGTGTCGGGTCTCTATACGAGCAGTACTTC. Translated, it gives CAWSVGSLYEQYF.

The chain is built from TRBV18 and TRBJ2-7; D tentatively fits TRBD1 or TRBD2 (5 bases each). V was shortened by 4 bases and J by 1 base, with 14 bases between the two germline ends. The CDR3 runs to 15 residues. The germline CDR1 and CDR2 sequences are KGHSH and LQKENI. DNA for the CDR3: TGTGCCAGCTCACTCCGGGACGTAGGATCCTACGAGCAGTACTTC. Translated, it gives CASSLRDVGSYEQYF.

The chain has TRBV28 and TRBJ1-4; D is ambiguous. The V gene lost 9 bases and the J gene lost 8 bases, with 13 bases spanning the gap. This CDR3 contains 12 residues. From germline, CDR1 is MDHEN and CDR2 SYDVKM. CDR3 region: CASTDFNEKLFF. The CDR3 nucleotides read TGTGCCAGTACTGACTTCAACGAAAAACTGTTTTTT.

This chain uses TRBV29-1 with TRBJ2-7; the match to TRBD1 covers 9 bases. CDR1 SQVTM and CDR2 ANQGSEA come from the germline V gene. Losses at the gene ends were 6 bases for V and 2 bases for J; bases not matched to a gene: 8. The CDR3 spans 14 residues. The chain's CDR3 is CSVQGQGSAYEQYF. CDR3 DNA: TGCAGCGTGCAAGGACAGGGGAGCGCCTACGAGCAGTACTTC.

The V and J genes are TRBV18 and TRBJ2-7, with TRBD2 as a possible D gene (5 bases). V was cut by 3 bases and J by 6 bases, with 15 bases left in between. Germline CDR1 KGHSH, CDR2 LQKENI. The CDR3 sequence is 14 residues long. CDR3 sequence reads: CASSPRGRMLEQYF. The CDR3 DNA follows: TGTGCCAGCTCACCCCGAGGGAGAATGCTCGAGCAGTACTTC.